These 26 T cell receptor beta chains were sequenced from one sample in a study of monozygotic twins with inflammatory bowel disease. With the 5' RACE reads reprocessed, TCRdb shows one record per CDR3 protein and no DNA. The sample holds roughly 320,000 distinct CDR3 sequences. Sequenced: blood. Every receptor here comes from a human donor with ulcerative colitis or Crohn's disease, or a healthy co-twin of an affected twin (not recorded which).

The gene calls are TRBV28 and TRBJ1-6. This CDR3 has 14 amino acids. Germline loops: CDR1 MDHEN, CDR2 SYDVKM. The CDR3 protein is CASSLRGYNSPLHF.

V and J are TRBV9 and TRBJ2-1; TCRdb selects TRBD2, and the lack of DNA leaves this call unchecked. Germline assignment: CDR1 SGDLS and CDR2 YYNGEE. The CDR3 covers 15 residues. The CDR3 reads CASTLREAQINEQFF.

The genes are TRBV28 and TRBJ2-2; TCRdb reports TRBD1, a call that lacks DNA to check it against. Looked up from germline, CDR1 is MDHEN and CDR2 is SYDVKM. The CDR3 loop spans 15 amino acids. The CDR3 region is CASSQTGYMTGELFF.

V usage is TRBV19 and J usage is TRBJ2-2; TCRdb's D call of TRBD1 is untestable without DNA. This CDR3 is 15 amino acids long. The germline CDR1 and CDR2 sequences are LNHDA and SQIVND (reference sequence). CDR3 loop: CASRGGGKKAGELFF.

This chain links TRBV7-8 with TRBJ1-5; TCRdb returns TRBD1, unconfirmable since there is no DNA. This CDR3 spans 15 amino acids. From germline, CDR1 is SGHVS and CDR2 FQNEAQ. CDR3: CASATGSVSNQPQHF.

The chain uses TRBV7-2 and TRBJ2-3; TCRdb designates TRBD2, a call that cannot be tested without DNA. This CDR3 has 15 residues. The germline gives CDR1 SGHTA, CDR2 FQGNSA. CDR3 sequence: CASSSSGRSTDTQYF. The variable domain in full, with the rest retrieved from reference TRBV7-2 and TRBJ2-3, is GAGVSQSPSNKVTEKGKDVELRCDPISGHTALYWYRQSLGQGLEFLIYFQGNSAPDKSGLPSDRFSAERTGGSVSTLTIQRTQQEDSAVYLCASSSSGRSTDTQYFGPGTRLTVL.

The chain carries TRBV6-4 and TRBJ2-1; TCRdb gives TRBD1 as the D gene, but with no DNA this cannot be confirmed. Germline assignment: CDR1 MRHNA and CDR2 SNTAGT. The CDR3 sequence is 17 residues long. CDR3 in amino acids: CASSDTQGQSSYNEQFF.

The chain joins TRBV20-1 to TRBJ2-5; without DNA, the TCRdb call of TRBD2 cannot be checked. The CDR3 contains 11 residues. Germline V CDR1 and CDR2: DFQATT, SNEGSKA (reference sequence). The CDR3 sequence is CSAGGVETQYF.

V and J are TRBV18 and TRBJ1-1. Looked up from germline, CDR1 is KGHSH and CDR2 is LQKENI. This CDR3 has 15 residues. CDR3 amino acids: CASSPPLGLNTEAFF.

The chain couples TRBV7-8 to TRBJ1-5. The CDR3 length is 15 residues. The germline CDR1 and CDR2 sequences are SGHVS and FQNEAQ. CDR3 loop: CASSSRTVSNQPQHF.

The chain is built from TRBV7-9 and TRBJ2-7. CDR3 length: 13 amino acids. CDR1 is SEHNR, CDR2 FQNEAQ, per germline (reference sequence). The CDR3: CASSRSDVAEQYF.

The CDR3: CASSTTAFGSPLHF. V usage is TRBV9 and J usage is TRBJ1-6. This CDR3 has 14 amino acids. The germline V gene encodes CDR1 SGDLS and CDR2 YYNGEE. Together with reference TRBV9 and TRBJ1-6, the CDR3 gives the full variable domain: DSGVTQTPKHLITATGQRVTLRCSPRSGDLSVYWYQQSLDQGLQFLIQYYNGEERAKGNILERFSAQQFPDLHSELNLSSLELGDSALYFCASSTTAFGSPLHFGNGTRLTVT.

The J gene is TRBJ2-2, the V gene TRBV6-1; TCRdb returns TRBD1, unconfirmable since there is no DNA. The germline V gene encodes CDR1 MNHNS and CDR2 SASEGT. This CDR3 comprises 14 residues. Here the CDR3 reads CASSRQPRTGELFF.

The chain links TRBV5-1 to TRBJ2-3; there is no DNA to check the TCRdb D call of TRBD1. The CDR3 extends over 17 amino acids. In germline, CDR1 is SGHRS, CDR2 YFSETQ. The CDR3 here is CASSGQNRITSTDTQYF.

The chain carries TRBV12-3 or TRBV12-4 and TRBJ2-1; TCRdb picks TRBD2, but there is no DNA to check that call. The CDR3 is 15 amino acids. CDR3 protein: CASSIAGGAYNEQFF.

V usage is TRBV12-3 or TRBV12-4 and J usage is TRBJ2-3. This CDR3 comprises 14 residues. The CDR3: CASSPTRGTDTQYF.

The chain employs TRBV6-1 and TRBJ1-2. CDR3 size: 11 residues. CDR1 and CDR2 from the germline V gene are MNHNS and SASEGT. The CDR3 sequence: CASYWRCGYTF.

The V gene is TRBV9, the J gene TRBJ2-3; lacking DNA, the TRBD1 call made by TCRdb goes unchecked. This CDR3 has 15 residues. Germline CDR1 reads SGDLS; CDR2 reads YYNGEE. The CDR3 spells CASSFRAGNTDTQYF.

The chain links TRBV27 to TRBJ1-4; TCRdb calls TRBD1, which cannot be checked without DNA. The V gene's germline CDR1 is MNHEY and CDR2 SMNVEV (reference sequence). CDR3 size: 15 residues. The CDR3 loop is CASSLSVPKTEKLFF.

The V gene is TRBV7-9, the J gene TRBJ1-4. The CDR3 extends over 12 amino acids. The germline CDR1 and CDR2 sequences are SEHNR and FQNEAQ (reference sequence). CDR3 loop: CASSLEAGKLFF.

V gene TRBV7-6 combines with J gene TRBJ2-7; TCRdb's D call, TRBD1, is unchecked because there is no DNA. The CDR3 totals 13 residues. The germline V gene has CDR1 SGHVS and CDR2 FNYEAQ. CDR3 sequence reads: CASSLEGFGQVYF.

V usage is TRBV12-3 or TRBV12-4 and J usage is TRBJ2-5. The CDR3 runs to 12 residues. The CDR3 sequence: CASKVEKETQYF.

This chain uses TRBV7-2 with TRBJ1-2; no DNA is available, so the TRBD1 call from TCRdb remains unchecked. The germline gives CDR1 SGHTA, CDR2 FQGNSA. The CDR3 is 13 residues long. The CDR3 here is CASSLEGYGGQEF.

The chain combines TRBV12-3 or TRBV12-4 with TRBJ2-3. The CDR3 has 11 residues. The CDR3 sequence is CASSTRDTQYF.

This sequence joins TRBV5-8 and TRBJ2-1. Germline CDR1 reads SGHTS; CDR2 reads YDEGEE. This CDR3 is 15 amino acids long. The CDR3 reads CASSLQGWTYNEQFF.

The chain joins TRBV18 to TRBJ2-7. CDR3 length: 15 amino acids. Looked up from germline, CDR1 is KGHSH and CDR2 is LQKENI. This CDR3 is CASSPTGGRSYEQYF.